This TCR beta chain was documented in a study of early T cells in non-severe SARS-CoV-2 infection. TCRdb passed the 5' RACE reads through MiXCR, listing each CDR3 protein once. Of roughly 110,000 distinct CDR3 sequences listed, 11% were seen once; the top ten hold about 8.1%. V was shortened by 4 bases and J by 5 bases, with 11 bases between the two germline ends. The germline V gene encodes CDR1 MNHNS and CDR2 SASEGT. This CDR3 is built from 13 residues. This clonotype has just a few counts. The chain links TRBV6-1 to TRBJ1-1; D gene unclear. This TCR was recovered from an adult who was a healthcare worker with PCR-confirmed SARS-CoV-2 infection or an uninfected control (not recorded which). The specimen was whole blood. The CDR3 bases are TGTGCCAGCAGTGTTACCATCAGTACTGAAGCTTTCTTT. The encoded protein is CASSVTISTEAFF.